These 29 T cell receptor beta chains came from one sample sequenced in a study of T cells in Graves' hyperthyroidism and ophthalmopathy (dated by TCRdb to the late 2010s). Library method: multiplex PCR. The listed sequencing device is Illumina HiSeq 2000. Amplification of TCR beta CDR3 regions was carried out from RNA transcripts. The first round of RT-PCR for the TCR CDR3 was performed with the HTBI primer set and the Qiagen OneStep RT-PCR kit. The public reads were reanalyzed by TCRdb: fastp trimming at Q25, MiXCR alignment, in-frame beta chains only. Entries are consolidated by CDR3 protein sequence, retaining the most common genes and DNA. For this sample there are almost 600,000 distinct CDR3 sequences; around 42% appear just once. The leading ten clones occupy roughly 7.7% of the sample. Sequencing was done on a sample of peripheral blood or thyroid tissue (not recorded which). All receptors derive from a woman under 30 with Graves' hyperthyroidism.

The V gene is TRBV2, the J gene TRBJ1-5; 8 positions agree with TRBD1. Per germline, CDR1 SNHLY and CDR2 FYNNEI. The CDR3 spans 15 residues. Unmatched junction bases numbered 6, after V lost 8 bases and J lost 0 bases. The CDR3 region is CASADRGFSNQPQHF. CDR3 coding DNA: TGTGCCAGCGCCGACAGGGGCTTTAGCAATCAGCCCCAGCATTTT.

The J gene is TRBJ1-1, the V gene TRBV7-9, with D tentatively TRBD1 (6 bases). With 6 bases removed from V and 4 bases from J, the gap between germline ends came to 15 bases. The CDR3 is 14 amino acids. Germline lookup yields CDR1 SEHNR and CDR2 FQNEAQ (reference sequence). The CDR3 DNA sequence: TGTGCCAGCAGGGACAGTATCGTAAGCACTGAAGCTTTCTTT. Protein sequence: CASRDSIVSTEAFF.

This chain links TRBV7-3 with TRBJ1-1, with unresolved D. Trimming took off 5 bases at V and 0 bases at J, with 10 bases between the two ends. This CDR3 spans 14 amino acids. The germline V gene has CDR1 SGHTA and CDR2 FQGTGA. CDR3 region: CASSRLAVNTEAFF. CDR3 DNA: TGTGCCAGCAGCCGATTGGCAGTGAACACTGAAGCTTTCTTT.

V is TRBV20-1 and J is TRBJ1-4; D gene uncertain. Trimming stripped 4 bases from V and 7 bases from J, with 13 bases between. Per the germline V gene, CDR1 is DFQATT and CDR2 is SNEGSKA (reference sequence). CDR3 size: 13 residues. As DNA, the CDR3 is TGCAGTGCTAAACCGGGGTCCGGTGAAAAACTGTTTTTT. The encoded protein is CSAKPGSGEKLFF.

Points on this clonotype: A single base separates this from a much larger clone, so it may be a read error. CDR3 coding DNA: TGTACCAGCAGTTTCCGGGACAACGCGAACACCGGGGAGCTGTTTTTT. As protein: CTSSFRDNANTGELFF. V usage is TRBV12-3 or TRBV12-4 and J usage is TRBJ2-2; D perhaps matches TRBD1 (6 bases). This CDR3 has 16 residues.

A note on this clonotype: One junction end disagrees with the germline gene, perhaps due to a read error. V gene TRBV12-3 or TRBV12-4 combines with J gene TRBJ2-6; 11 nucleotides line up with TRBD1. The CDR3 length is 13 residues. The CDR3: CASTRDRGFAEAF. The CDR3 nucleotides read TGTGCCAGCACCAGGGACAGGGGGTTTGCTGAAGCTTTC.

This clonotype was seen many times. The chain couples TRBV13 to TRBJ1-2; possibly TRBD1 for D (5 bases). The CDR3 covers 13 residues. CDR1 is PRHDT and CDR2 is FYEKMQ in the germline V gene (reference sequence). Trimming shortened V by 1 base and J by 8 bases, and 11 bases separated the two germline ends. CDR3: CASSLAGPWGYTF. The CDR3 region has the DNA TGTGCCAGCAGCTTAGCGGGGCCATGGGGCTACACCTTC.

The rearrangement links TRBV24-1 to TRBJ2-2; TRBD1 matches at 7 bases. Looked up from germline, CDR1 is KGHDR and CDR2 is SFDVKD. This CDR3 spans 15 amino acids. V gave up 9 bases and J gave up 3 bases; unmatched junction bases: 9. The DNA of the CDR3 is TGTGCCACCGGAGCGACAGGGTGGGACACCGGGGAGCTGTTTTTT. Its translation: CATGATGWDTGELFF.

This clonotype occurred many times. The V gene is TRBV12-3 or TRBV12-4, the J gene TRBJ1-1; 7 positions agree with TRBD1. CDR3 length equals 17 residues. Unmatched junction bases numbered 11, after V lost 3 bases and J lost 1 base. For the CDR3, the DNA is TGTGCCAGCAGTTTCACCAGGGGGAGGACCCGGAACACTGAAGCTTTCTTT. Encoded protein: CASSFTRGRTRNTEAFF.

This clonotype was seen a few times. The J gene is TRBJ2-3, the V gene TRBV2; D might be TRBD1 (6 bases). Germline V CDR1 and CDR2: SNHLY, FYNNEI. Trimming pared 6 bases from V and 0 bases from J, leaving 10 bases between. This CDR3 comprises 14 residues. Written as DNA, the CDR3 is TGTGCCAGCAGACAGGGATATAGCACAGATACGCAGTATTTT. It yields the protein CASRQGYSTDTQYF.

This clonotype was seen repeatedly, ten times or more. This sequence joins TRBV12-3 or TRBV12-4 and TRBJ2-7; TRBD1 matches 8 bases. The CDR3 covers 14 residues. Trimming at V came to 3 bases and at J to 6 bases, leaving 7 bases not matched to a gene. The CDR3: CASSLTGDLGEQYF. The CDR3 region has the DNA TGTGCCAGCAGTTTGACAGGGGATCTCGGCGAGCAGTACTTC.

This clonotype has ten or more counts. The chain combines TRBV5-1 with TRBJ1-2; D unresolved. Looked up from germline, CDR1 is SGHRS and CDR2 is YFSETQ. The length of the CDR3 is 14 residues. V was pared by 0 bases and J by 4 bases, with 10 bases between. CDR3 sequence (DNA): TGCGCCAGCAGCTTGGGTGCCGGCATCTATGGCTACACCTTC. It specifies CASSLGAGIYGYTF.

The rearrangement links TRBV19 to TRBJ1-4; D is ambiguous. The CDR3 is 12 residues long. Trimming took off 7 bases at V and 5 bases at J, with 8 bases between the two ends. Germline V gene lookup returns CDR1 LNHDA and CDR2 SQIVND (reference sequence). DNA of the CDR3: TGTGCCAGTATCTCAGAAAATGAAAAACTGTTTTTT. This gives the protein CASISENEKLFF.

This clonotype was detected ten times or more. The gene calls are TRBV7-6 and TRBJ1-6; D possibly corresponds to TRBD1 (5 bases). The V and J ends lost 1 base and 7 bases respectively, with 8 bases between them. The CDR3 has 14 amino acids. Looked up from germline, CDR1 is SGHVS and CDR2 is FNYEAQ. CDR3 DNA: TGTGCCAGCAGCTTAGGAGGGGAGAATTCACCCCTCCACTTT. It encodes CASSLGGENSPLHF.

In its sample, this clonotype was seen many times. The rearrangement joins TRBV2 to TRBJ2-3; perhaps TRBD1 as D (6 bases). The ends were cut back, 6 bases at V and 0 bases at J, with 13 bases in the middle. The germline CDR1 and CDR2 sequences are SNHLY and FYNNEI. This CDR3 region has 15 residues. Here the CDR3 reads CASRFYRDSTDTQYF. CDR3 DNA: TGTGCCAGCAGATTCTACAGGGATAGCACAGATACGCAGTATTTT.

The rearrangement joins TRBV7-9 to TRBJ2-7; 7 bases map to TRBD2. This CDR3 contains 15 residues. Germline assignment: CDR1 SEHNR and CDR2 FQNEAQ (reference sequence). Trimming removed 2 bases from V and 7 bases from J; junction bases left unmatched: 11. The CDR3 DNA follows: TGTGCCAGCAGCTTACACGTGGGAGGGGAAGATGAGCAGTACTTC. Translated, it gives CASSLHVGGEDEQYF.

This clonotype appeared a few times. V usage is TRBV2 and J usage is TRBJ1-6; D might be TRBD1 (5 bases). Trimming removed 3 bases at V and 13 bases at J, with 10 bases between. This CDR3 contains 12 residues. Germline V gene lookup returns CDR1 SNHLY and CDR2 FYNNEI. The CDR3 nucleotides read TGTGCCAGCAGTGAGGGGGGATCCCCCCTCCACTTT. Translated, it gives CASSEGGSPLHF.

This clonotype was detected many times. The V and J genes are TRBV19 and TRBJ1-5; 9 bases fit TRBD1. This CDR3 is built from 15 residues. The V gene end was trimmed by 5 bases and the J gene end by 5 bases; junction bases not matched to a gene: 7. The germline V gene encodes CDR1 LNHDA and CDR2 SQIVND (reference sequence). The DNA of the CDR3 is TGTGCCAGTAGTGGGTGGACAGGGGACTATCAGCCCCAGCATTTT. Protein product: CASSGWTGDYQPQHF.

Note on this clonotype: Sequence at one end of the junction differs from germline and may be a read error. The CDR3 spells CANSLTEGDTEAFF. CDR3 bases: TGCGCCAACAGCTTGACGGAAGGGGACACTGAAGCTTTCTTT. J is TRBJ1-1 and V is TRBV5-1, with D maybe TRBD1 (5 bases). CDR1 and CDR2 (germline): SGHRS, YFSETQ. The CDR3 consists of 14 residues.

The genes are TRBV20-1 and TRBJ2-5; TRBD2 agrees at 11 bases. This CDR3 spans 15 amino acids. The V gene end was trimmed by 2 bases and the J gene end by 2 bases; junction bases not matched to a gene: 4. Germline CDR1 DFQATT, CDR2 SNEGSKA (reference sequence). CDR3 bases: TGCAGTGCTAGACTAGCGGGAGGACCACAAGAGACCCAGTACTTC. Translated, it gives CSARLAGGPQETQYF.

The rearrangement links TRBV20-1 to TRBJ2-5, with TRBD2 as a possible D gene (5 bases). The V end was cut by 4 bases, the J end by 1 base, with 19 bases between. Germline loops: CDR1 DFQATT, CDR2 SNEGSKA (reference sequence). This CDR3 region has 16 residues. CDR3: CSAKASSLRLQETQYF. The DNA for the CDR3 is TGCAGTGCTAAAGCCTCTAGCTTGAGACTCCAAGAGACCCAGTACTTC.

This clonotype was observed a handful of times. A read error may account for a junction end that differs from germline. This chain joins TRBV7-2 and TRBJ2-7; TRBD1 is a possible D gene (6 bases). The CDR3 length is 12 residues. Germline CDR1 reads SGHTA; CDR2 reads FQGNSA. CDR3 in amino acids: CAGSFPGAEQYF. CDR3 sequence (DNA): TGTGCCGGCAGCTTCCCAGGGGCCGAGCAGTACTTC.

This clonotype was found many times. Possible read error: a much larger clone is one base away. This chain links TRBV20-1 with TRBJ2-5; no firm D call. This CDR3 comprises 13 residues. The germline V gene encodes CDR1 DFQATT and CDR2 SNEGSKA (reference sequence). The CDR3 DNA follows: TGCAGTGCTAGCTCGGCAATCAAGGAGACCCAGTGCTTC. This encodes CSASSAIKETQCF.

This clonotype showed up just once. A much larger clone sits a single nucleotide away, making a read error possible. As the CDR3 is not closed by the conserved phenylalanine or tryptophan, this likely results from a read error. The genes are TRBV4-1 and TRBJ1-1, with D possibly matching TRBD1 (5 bases). Germline values: CDR1 MGHRA, CDR2 YSYEKL. CDR3 size: 17 residues. V lost 0 bases to trimming and J lost 1 base, with 15 bases between them. The CDR3, as DNA: TGCGCCAGCAGCCAAGATTCGTGGGGACTGCGGAACACTGAAGCTTTCCTT. Encoded protein: CASSQDSWGLRNTEAFL.

CDR3: CAWSSDRGQEQYF. In DNA form, the CDR3 reads TGTGCCTGGAGCTCCGACAGGGGGCAAGAGCAGTACTTC. The chain employs TRBV28 and TRBJ2-7; 10 bases match TRBD1. After removal of 11 bases from V and 7 bases from J, the junction contained 11 bases not matched to a gene. CDR1 and CDR2 from the germline V gene are MDHEN and SYDVKM. The CDR3 sequence is 13 residues long.

This clonotype was picked up many times. V is TRBV20-1 and J is TRBJ2-7; 9 bases align to TRBD1. V lost 5 bases, J lost 2 bases, and 7 bases stayed unmatched. Per the germline V gene, CDR1 is DFQATT and CDR2 is SNEGSKA (reference sequence). This CDR3 has 14 residues. CDR3 in DNA: TGCAGTGCTGCGGACAGGGGTGGAACCTACGAGCAGTACTTC. This encodes CSAADRGGTYEQYF.

This chain's CDR3 is CASSPSGTRPNTGELFF. The CDR3 nucleotides are TGTGCCAGCAGCCCATCGGGGACCCGACCGAACACCGGGGAGCTGTTTTTT. The chain links TRBV7-8 to TRBJ2-2, with D perhaps TRBD1 or TRBD2 (5 bases each). Per the germline V gene, CDR1 is SGHVS and CDR2 is FQNEAQ. The CDR3 is 17 amino acids. With 5 bases removed from V and 0 bases from J, the gap between germline ends came to 16 bases.

In this sample, this clonotype turned up many times. V usage is TRBV5-1 and J usage is TRBJ1-4; D call uncertain. With 0 bases removed from V and 8 bases from J, the gap between germline ends came to 14 bases. Germline V gene sequence: CDR1 SGHRS, CDR2 YFSETQ. The CDR3 runs to 15 residues. This CDR3 is CASSLGEGLEEKLFF. In nucleotides, the CDR3 is TGCGCCAGCAGCTTGGGAGAAGGGTTGGAAGAAAAACTGTTTTTT.

This clonotype was detected many times. The genes are TRBV10-3 and TRBJ2-7; 8 nucleotides agree with TRBD2. CDR1 and CDR2 from the germline V gene are ENHRY and SYGVKD. This CDR3 is built from 17 residues. The junction had 17 bases not matched to a gene; V was cut back by 8 bases and J by 2 bases. CDR3 loop: CAIGPEVLAGGPYEQYF. The CDR3, as DNA: TGTGCCATCGGTCCTGAGGTACTGGCGGGAGGTCCCTACGAGCAGTACTTC.